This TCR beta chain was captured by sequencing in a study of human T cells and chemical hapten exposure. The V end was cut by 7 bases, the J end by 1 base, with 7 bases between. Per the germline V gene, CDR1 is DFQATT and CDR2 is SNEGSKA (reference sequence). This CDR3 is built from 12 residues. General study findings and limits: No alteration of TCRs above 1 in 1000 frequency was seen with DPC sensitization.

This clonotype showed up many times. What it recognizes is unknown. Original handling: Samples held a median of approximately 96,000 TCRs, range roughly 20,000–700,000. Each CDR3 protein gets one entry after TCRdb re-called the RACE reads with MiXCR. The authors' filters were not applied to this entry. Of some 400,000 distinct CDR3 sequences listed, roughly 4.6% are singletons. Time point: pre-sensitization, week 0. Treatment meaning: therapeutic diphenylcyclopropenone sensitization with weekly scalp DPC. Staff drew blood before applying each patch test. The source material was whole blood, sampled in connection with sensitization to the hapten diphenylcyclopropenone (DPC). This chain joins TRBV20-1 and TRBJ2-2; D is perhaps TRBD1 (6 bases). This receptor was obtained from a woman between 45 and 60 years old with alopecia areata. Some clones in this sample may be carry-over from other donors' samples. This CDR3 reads CSDRVNTGELFF. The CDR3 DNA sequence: TGCAGTGACAGGGTGAACACCGGGGAGCTGTTTTTT.